Listed below are T cell receptor beta chains from one sample, sequenced in a study of blood T cell repertoires in COVID-19. Here immunoSEQ multiplex PCR was the method, and the copy in TCRdb shows in-frame clones only, minus some. The sample includes 75,000 to 100,000 clones, more than 70% of them seen just once. The sample taken for sequencing was peripheral blood. The receptors shown here come from a human donor with acute or convalescent COVID-19. The donor label of this sample is uncertain. CDR3s include the opening cysteine and the closing phenylalanine or tryptophan. A D gene is named only where the DNA matches it firmly. Clone size, where shown, is once, few, many, or a class for clones that have expanded.

cdr3_length: 15
d_call: .
clone_size: .
j_call: TRBJ2-5
v_call: TRBV24-1
cdr3_nt: TGTGCCACCAGTGATATAACAGCTCCCAAAGAGACCCAGTACTTC
cdr3_aa: CATSDITAPKETQYF

cdr3_length: 12
d_call: .
clone_size: .
j_call: TRBJ1-6
v_call: TRBV6-5
cdr3_nt: TGTGCCAGCGGACAGACTAATTCACCCCTCCACTTT
cdr3_aa: CASGQTNSPLHF

cdr3_length: 14
d_call: TRBD1
clone_size: .
j_call: TRBJ1-1
v_call: TRBV5-1
cdr3_nt: TGCGCCAGCAGCGGAGGACAGGGCAACCTTGAAGCTTTCTTT
cdr3_aa: CASSGGQGNLEAFF

cdr3_length: 16
d_call: TRBD1
clone_size: .
j_call: TRBJ1-4
v_call: TRBV3-1/TRBV3-2
cdr3_nt: TGTGCCAGCTCCAACGCACGGCGGGACAGTAATGAAAAACTGTTTTTT
cdr3_aa: CASSNARRDSNEKLFF

cdr3_length: 12
d_call: .
clone_size: .
j_call: TRBJ1-2
v_call: TRBV2
cdr3_nt: TGTGCCAGCACCCCGCAGGGTTATGGCTACACCTTC
cdr3_aa: CASTPQGYGYTF

cdr3_length: 17
d_call: TRBD1
clone_size: .
j_call: TRBJ1-5
v_call: TRBV7-2
cdr3_nt: TGTGCCAGCAGCTCCGGACAGGGGGCATATAGCAATCAGCCCCAGCATTTT
cdr3_aa: CASSSGQGAYSNQPQHF

cdr3_length: 12
d_call: .
clone_size: .
j_call: TRBJ2-1
v_call: TRBV29-1
cdr3_nt: TGCAGCGTTGAACGCGCCATCACTGAGCAGTTCTTC
cdr3_aa: CSVERAITEQFF

cdr3_length: 15
d_call: TRBD1
clone_size: .
j_call: TRBJ1-5
v_call: TRBV19
cdr3_nt: TGTGCCAGTAGGATTGGGACAGGCTGGGGTCAGCCCCAGCATTTT
cdr3_aa: CASRIGTGWGQPQHF

cdr3_length: 14
d_call: TRBD2
clone_size: .
j_call: TRBJ2-3
v_call: TRBV5-4
cdr3_nt: TGTGCCAGCAGCACTAGCGGGGGGGCAGATACGCAGTATTTT
cdr3_aa: CASSTSGGADTQYF

cdr3_length: 13
d_call: .
clone_size: .
j_call: TRBJ2-1
v_call: TRBV6-5
cdr3_nt: TGTGCCAGCAGTTCAAGACAGGCGGGTGAGCAGTTCTTC
cdr3_aa: CASSSRQAGEQFF

cdr3_length: 17
d_call: TRBD1
clone_size: .
j_call: TRBJ1-1
v_call: TRBV10-3
cdr3_nt: TGTGCCATCAGTGGCAGAGGGACAGGGGCGATGAACACTGAAGCTTTCTTT
cdr3_aa: CAISGRGTGAMNTEAFF

cdr3_length: 15
d_call: TRBD1
clone_size: .
j_call: TRBJ1-5
v_call: TRBV28
cdr3_nt: TGTGCCAGCAGTTTGACAGGGCGTAGCAATCAGCCCCAGCATTTT
cdr3_aa: CASSLTGRSNQPQHF

cdr3_length: 16
d_call: .
clone_size: .
j_call: TRBJ2-2
v_call: TRBV24-1
cdr3_nt: TGTGCCACCAGTGATCCCGGGACAAGGGTTTCCGGGGAGCTGTTTTTT
cdr3_aa: CATSDPGTRVSGELFF

cdr3_length: 14
d_call: .
clone_size: .
j_call: TRBJ2-1
v_call: TRBV19
cdr3_nt: TGTGCCAGTACGAAGGGGGACTCCTACAATGAGCAGTTCTTC
cdr3_aa: CASTKGDSYNEQFF

cdr3_length: 15
d_call: TRBD1
clone_size: .
j_call: TRBJ2-2
v_call: TRBV6-5
cdr3_nt: TGTGCCAGCACGAGGGGGCGAAGTAACATGGGGGAGCTGTTTTTT
cdr3_aa: CASTRGRSNMGELFF

cdr3_length: 15
d_call: .
clone_size: .
j_call: TRBJ1-5
v_call: TRBV30
cdr3_nt: TGTGCCTGGAGTGGACGGACAGCTAGCAATCAGCCCCAGCATTTT
cdr3_aa: CAWSGRTASNQPQHF

cdr3_length: 14
d_call: TRBD1
clone_size: .
j_call: TRBJ2-2
v_call: TRBV2
cdr3_nt: TGTGCCAGCAGGGGGGACAGGGTGTCAGGGGAGCTGTTTTTT
cdr3_aa: CASRGDRVSGELFF

cdr3_length: 14
d_call: .
clone_size: .
j_call: TRBJ1-5
v_call: TRBV10-3
cdr3_nt: TGTGCCATCAGTGATGGACGGGAGGGCCAGCCCCAGCATTTT
cdr3_aa: CAISDGREGQPQHF

cdr3_length: 14
d_call: .
clone_size: .
j_call: TRBJ1-5
v_call: TRBV6-5
cdr3_nt: TGTGCCAGCACTCACCGACGGGGCAATCAGCCCCAGCATTTT
cdr3_aa: CASTHRRGNQPQHF

cdr3_length: 14
d_call: .
clone_size: .
j_call: TRBJ2-7
v_call: TRBV9
cdr3_nt: TGTGCCAGCAGCGCATTGGCCCTAGCGAACGAGCAGTACTTC
cdr3_aa: CASSALALANEQYF

cdr3_length: 14
d_call: .
clone_size: .
j_call: TRBJ1-2
v_call: TRBV18
cdr3_nt: TGTGCCAGCTCCGAGAATCACTCAAACTATGGCTACACCTTC
cdr3_aa: CASSENHSNYGYTF

cdr3_length: 16
d_call: TRBD1
clone_size: .
j_call: TRBJ2-3
v_call: TRBV28
cdr3_nt: TGTGCCAGCAGTTTACGGCAGGGGGCAAGCACAGATACGCAGTATTTT
cdr3_aa: CASSLRQGASTDTQYF

cdr3_length: 14
d_call: .
clone_size: .
j_call: TRBJ1-1
v_call: TRBV2
cdr3_nt: TGTGCCAGCAGTGATCTGCGGCGGGGGACTGAAGCTTTCTTT
cdr3_aa: CASSDLRRGTEAFF

cdr3_length: 16
d_call: TRBD1
clone_size: .
j_call: TRBJ1-1
v_call: TRBV5-6
cdr3_nt: TGTGCCAGCAGCTTGGGGGACAGGGGGCCGGAGACTGAAGCTTTCTTT
cdr3_aa: CASSLGDRGPETEAFF

cdr3_length: 17
d_call: TRBD2
clone_size: .
j_call: TRBJ2-5
v_call: TRBV15
cdr3_nt: TGTGCCACCAGCTTCATGCAGCGGGGGGGCCCCCAAGAGACCCAGTACTTC
cdr3_aa: CATSFMQRGGPQETQYF

cdr3_length: 13
d_call: .
clone_size: .
j_call: TRBJ1-1
v_call: TRBV2
cdr3_nt: TGTGCCAGCACCCTCAGCCCGGGCACTGAAGCTTTCTTT
cdr3_aa: CASTLSPGTEAFF

cdr3_length: 14
d_call: TRBD1
clone_size: .
j_call: TRBJ1-1
v_call: TRBV5-1
cdr3_nt: TGCGCCAGCAGCGAACGACAGGGGGCCACTGAAGCTTTCTTT
cdr3_aa: CASSERQGATEAFF

cdr3_length: 12
d_call: .
clone_size: .
j_call: TRBJ1-5
v_call: TRBV19
cdr3_nt: TGTGCCAGCGGGGGGTTTATGCAGCCCCAGCATTTT
cdr3_aa: CASGGFMQPQHF

cdr3_length: 14
d_call: .
clone_size: .
j_call: TRBJ1-4
v_call: TRBV2
cdr3_nt: TGTGCCAGCAGTGAGACTAGGGGTAATGAAAAACTGTTTTTT
cdr3_aa: CASSETRGNEKLFF

cdr3_length: 17
d_call: TRBD1
clone_size: .
j_call: TRBJ2-2
v_call: TRBV19
cdr3_nt: TGTGCCAGTAGTCTCTTAAGGACAGGGGTGGACACCGGGGAGCTGTTTTTT
cdr3_aa: CASSLLRTGVDTGELFF

cdr3_length: 15
d_call: TRBD1
clone_size: .
j_call: TRBJ1-2
v_call: TRBV18
cdr3_nt: TGTGCCAGCTCACCACTCCGGGACAGTCAGTATGGCTACACCTTC
cdr3_aa: CASSPLRDSQYGYTF

cdr3_length: 12
d_call: .
clone_size: .
j_call: TRBJ2-3
v_call: TRBV29-1
cdr3_nt: TGCAGCGCCCCGGCGGCCGCAGATACGCAGTATTTT
cdr3_aa: CSAPAAADTQYF

cdr3_length: 17
d_call: .
clone_size: .
j_call: TRBJ1-4
v_call: TRBV9
cdr3_nt: TGTGCCAGCAGCGTAGCTTCTGGACAAGGGACTAATGAAAAACTGTTTTTT
cdr3_aa: CASSVASGQGTNEKLFF

cdr3_length: 15
d_call: .
clone_size: .
j_call: TRBJ1-2
v_call: TRBV12-5
cdr3_nt: TGTGCTAGTGGGTTCTCCGGCGGATATAACTATGGCTACACCTTC
cdr3_aa: CASGFSGGYNYGYTF

cdr3_length: 16
d_call: TRBD1
clone_size: few
j_call: TRBJ2-7
v_call: TRBV5-1
cdr3_nt: TGCGCCAGCAGCCGGAGGACCGGACAGGGGGCTAGCGAGCAGTACTTC
cdr3_aa: CASSRRTGQGASEQYF

cdr3_length: 15
d_call: .
clone_size: .
j_call: TRBJ2-7
v_call: TRBV6-5
cdr3_nt: TGTGCCAGCAAACAGTACCCGACGGCTACCTACGAGCAGTACTTC
cdr3_aa: CASKQYPTATYEQYF

cdr3_length: 15
d_call: TRBD1
clone_size: .
j_call: TRBJ1-4
v_call: TRBV28
cdr3_nt: TGTGCCAGCAGTCATAGACAGGGGGGACATGAAAAACTGTTTTTT
cdr3_aa: CASSHRQGGHEKLFF

cdr3_length: 14
d_call: .
clone_size: .
j_call: TRBJ2-2
v_call: TRBV2
cdr3_nt: TGTGCCAGCAGTGAAGGGGGCGGCACCGGGGAGCTGTTTTTT
cdr3_aa: CASSEGGGTGELFF

cdr3_length: 15
d_call: TRBD1
clone_size: few
j_call: TRBJ1-6
v_call: TRBV3-1/TRBV3-2
cdr3_nt: TGTGCCAGCAGCCCAATGGGGACAGTAAATTCACCCCTCCACTTT
cdr3_aa: CASSPMGTVNSPLHF